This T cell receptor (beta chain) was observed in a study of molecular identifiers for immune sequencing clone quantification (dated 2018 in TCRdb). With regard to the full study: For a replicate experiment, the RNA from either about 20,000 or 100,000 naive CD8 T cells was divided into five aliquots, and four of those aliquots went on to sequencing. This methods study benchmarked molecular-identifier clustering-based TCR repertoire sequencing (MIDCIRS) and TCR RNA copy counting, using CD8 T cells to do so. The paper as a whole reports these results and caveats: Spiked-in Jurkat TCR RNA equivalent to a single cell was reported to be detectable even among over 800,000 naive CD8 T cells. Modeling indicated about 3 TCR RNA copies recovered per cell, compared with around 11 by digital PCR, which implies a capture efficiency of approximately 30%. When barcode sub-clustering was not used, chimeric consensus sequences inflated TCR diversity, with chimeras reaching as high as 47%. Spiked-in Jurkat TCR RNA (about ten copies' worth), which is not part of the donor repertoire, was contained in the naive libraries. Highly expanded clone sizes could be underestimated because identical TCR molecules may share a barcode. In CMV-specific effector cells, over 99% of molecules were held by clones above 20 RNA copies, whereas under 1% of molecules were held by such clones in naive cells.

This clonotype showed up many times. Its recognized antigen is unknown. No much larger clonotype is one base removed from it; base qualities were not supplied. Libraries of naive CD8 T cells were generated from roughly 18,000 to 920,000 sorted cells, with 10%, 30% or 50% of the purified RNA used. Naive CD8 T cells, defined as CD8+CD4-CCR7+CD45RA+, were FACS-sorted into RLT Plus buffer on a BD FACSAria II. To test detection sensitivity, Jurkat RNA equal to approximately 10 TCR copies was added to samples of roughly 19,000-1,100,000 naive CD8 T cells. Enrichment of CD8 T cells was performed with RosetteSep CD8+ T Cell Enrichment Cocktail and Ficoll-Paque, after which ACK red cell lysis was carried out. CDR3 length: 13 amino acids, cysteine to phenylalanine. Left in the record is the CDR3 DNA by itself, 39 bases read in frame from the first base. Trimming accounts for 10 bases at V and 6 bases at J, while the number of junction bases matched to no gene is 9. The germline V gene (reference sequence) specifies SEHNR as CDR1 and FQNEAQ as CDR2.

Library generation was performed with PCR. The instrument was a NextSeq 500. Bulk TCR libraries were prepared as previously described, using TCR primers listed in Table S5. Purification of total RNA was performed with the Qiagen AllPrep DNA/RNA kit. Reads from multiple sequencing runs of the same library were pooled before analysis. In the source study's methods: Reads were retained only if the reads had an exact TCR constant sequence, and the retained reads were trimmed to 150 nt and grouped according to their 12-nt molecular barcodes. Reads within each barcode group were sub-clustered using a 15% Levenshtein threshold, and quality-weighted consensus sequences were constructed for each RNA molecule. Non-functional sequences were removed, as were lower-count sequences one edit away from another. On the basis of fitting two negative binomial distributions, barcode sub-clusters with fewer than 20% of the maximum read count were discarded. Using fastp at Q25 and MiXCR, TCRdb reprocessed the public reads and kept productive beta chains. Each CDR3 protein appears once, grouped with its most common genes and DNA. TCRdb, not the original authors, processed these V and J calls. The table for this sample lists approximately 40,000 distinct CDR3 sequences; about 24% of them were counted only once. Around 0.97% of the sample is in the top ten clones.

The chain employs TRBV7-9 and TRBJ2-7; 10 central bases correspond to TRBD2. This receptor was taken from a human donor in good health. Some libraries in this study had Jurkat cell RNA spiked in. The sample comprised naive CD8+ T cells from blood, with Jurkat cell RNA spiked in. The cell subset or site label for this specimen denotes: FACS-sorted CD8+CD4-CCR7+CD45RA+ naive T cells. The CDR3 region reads CATDLAGEGEQYF. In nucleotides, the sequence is TGTGCCACAGACCTAGCGGGAGAGGGCGAGCAGTACTTC. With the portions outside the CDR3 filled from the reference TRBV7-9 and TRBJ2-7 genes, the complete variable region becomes DTGVSQNPRHKITKRGQNVTFRCDPISEHNRLYWYRQTLGQGPEFLTYFQNEAQLEKSRLLSDRFSAERPKGSFSTLEIQRTEQGDSAMYLCATDLAGEGEQYFGPGTRLTVT.